These 9 T cell receptor beta chains were all obtained from the same sample, sequenced in a study of cytomegalovirus exposure and HLA in healthy donors. Primers for the PCR totalled 60 Vbeta and 13 Jbeta. Here immunoSEQ multiplex PCR was the method, and the copy in TCRdb shows in-frame clones only, minus some. Of 200,000 to 250,000 clones listed, more than 70% were seen once; the top ten hold over 1%. The specimen was PBMCs. These receptors came from a human donor in good health.

The chain has TRBV19 and TRBJ1-3, with D hard to call. From germline, CDR1 is LNHDA and CDR2 SQIVND (reference sequence). The CDR3 extends over 14 amino acids. Between the trimmed V and J ends, which lost 4 bases and 4 bases, there was a span of 11 bases. CDR3 sequence: CASSTATRGNTIYF. The CDR3 nucleotides read TGTGCCAGTAGTACAGCGACGAGAGGAAACACCATATATTTT.

The rearrangement uses TRBV10-3 and TRBJ2-1, with a possible D match to TRBD2 (6 bases). V lost 2 bases to trimming and J lost 10 bases, with 9 bases between them. Germline V lookup: CDR1 ENHRY, CDR2 SYGVKD. The CDR3 has 12 amino acids. DNA of the CDR3: TGTGCCATCAGTGAGGGAGGGGACGAGCAGTTCTTC. Translation gives CAISEGGDEQFF.

J is TRBJ2-2 and V is TRBV9; TRBD2 matches at 9 bases. CDR3 size: 16 residues. Losses at the gene ends were 1 base for V and 7 bases for J; bases not matched to a gene: 8. CDR1 and CDR2 (germline): SGDLS, YYNGEE. CDR3 sequence reads: CASSVYLAGAHGELFF. The DNA of the CDR3 is TGTGCCAGCAGCGTATACTTAGCGGGAGCCCACGGGGAGCTGTTTTTT. Using reference TRBV9 and TRBJ2-2 for the parts outside the CDR3, the full variable domain is DSGVTQTPKHLITATGQRVTLRCSPRSGDLSVYWYQQSLDQGLQFLIQYYNGEERAKGNILERFSAQQFPDLHSELNLSSLELGDSALYFCASSVYLAGAHGELFFGEGSRLTVL.

This chain connects TRBV10-1 to TRBJ2-1; D call uncertain. Looked up from germline, CDR1 is WNHNN and CDR2 is SYGVQD (reference sequence). The CDR3 totals 15 residues. V was shortened by 8 bases and J by 4 bases, with 18 bases between the two germline ends. CDR3 sequence reads: CASQTAPRSYNEQFF. CDR3 in DNA: TGCGCCAGCCAAACAGCTCCTCGGTCGTACAATGAGCAGTTCTTC.

The J gene is TRBJ2-7, the V gene TRBV6-1, with D perhaps matching TRBD2 (6 bases). CDR1 is MNHNS, CDR2 SASEGT, per germline. V shed 0 bases and J shed 4 bases, with 13 bases lying between them. The CDR3 runs to 15 residues. The CDR3 here is CASSEADSGLYEQYF. CDR3 in DNA: TGTGCCAGCAGTGAAGCGGATAGCGGTCTATACGAGCAGTACTTC.

J is TRBJ2-1 and V is TRBV2; possibly TRBD2 for D (6 bases). The CDR3 totals 15 residues. V dropped 9 bases and J dropped 0 bases, with 15 bases sitting between them. Per the germline V gene, CDR1 is SNHLY and CDR2 is FYNNEI. As DNA, the CDR3 is TGTGCCAGAACCAAGCGGGCGGACTCCTACAATGAGCAGTTCTTC. Its translation is CARTKRADSYNEQFF.

V usage is TRBV28 and J usage is TRBJ2-7; tentative D call: TRBD1 (5 bases). CDR3 length: 12 amino acids. Trimming cost V 6 bases and J 10 bases, with 16 bases left between them. Germline V gene lookup returns CDR1 MDHEN and CDR2 SYDVKM. The DNA for the CDR3 is TGTGCCAGCAGCTGGGTGGGGCAGGGTCAGTACTTC. It specifies CASSWVGQGQYF.

V is TRBV10-1 and J is TRBJ2-7; 7 bases line up with TRBD1. Losses at the gene ends were 5 bases for V and 5 bases for J; bases not matched to a gene: 3. CDR1 is WNHNN and CDR2 is SYGVQD in the germline V gene (reference sequence). The CDR3 loop spans 12 amino acids. CDR3 nucleotide sequence: TGCGCCAGCAGTTGGGGACAGAACGAGCAGTACTTC. This translates into CASSWGQNEQYF.

V gene TRBV6-5 combines with J gene TRBJ2-5; 7 positions agree with TRBD1. The closer fit of TRBJ2-7 to the DNA end suggests the J call may be wrong. This CDR3 is 15 amino acids long. Germline-derived CDR1 and CDR2 are MNHEY and SVGAGI. This CDR3 reads CASSQMTGLGYEQYF. The CDR3 bases are TGTGCCAGCAGTCAAATGACAGGGCTAGGCTACGAGCAGTACTTC.